This T cell receptor beta chain stems from a study of CD8+ T cells in alopecia areata. Study in general: Scoring of severity for treated patients was based on percentage of affected scalp area.

Study conclusions and caveats: For lesional scalp, especially alopecia totalis/universalis, clonality was higher than in normal scalp. Scalp clonality and expanded CD8+ clones among the top 100 showed significant decreases with tofacitinib.

CDR1 is SGHRS, CDR2 YFSETQ, per germline. V lost 0 bases and J 5 bases, leaving 11 bases between the germline ends. This CDR3 is built from 14 residues. Treatment: oral pan-JAK inhibitor, 5-10 mg twice daily. cDNA prepared by RNA extraction and subsequent reverse transcription served as the template for sequencing. Generated by immunoSEQ multiplex PCR, the TCRdb table keeps only in-frame clones and is missing some. This table has 150,000 to 200,000 clones, under 80% appearing once. This clone showed up just a few times. Antigen: not known. The source was CD4+ T cells sorted from blood, collected around week 50, from a patient treated with tofacitinib. The TCR sequence derives from a human donor with alopecia areata. The chain joins TRBV5-1 to TRBJ2-5; no clear D gene. The CDR3 reads CASSLGYRDETQYF. The CDR3 region has the DNA TGCGCCAGCAGCTTGGGGTATAGGGATGAGACCCAGTACTTC.